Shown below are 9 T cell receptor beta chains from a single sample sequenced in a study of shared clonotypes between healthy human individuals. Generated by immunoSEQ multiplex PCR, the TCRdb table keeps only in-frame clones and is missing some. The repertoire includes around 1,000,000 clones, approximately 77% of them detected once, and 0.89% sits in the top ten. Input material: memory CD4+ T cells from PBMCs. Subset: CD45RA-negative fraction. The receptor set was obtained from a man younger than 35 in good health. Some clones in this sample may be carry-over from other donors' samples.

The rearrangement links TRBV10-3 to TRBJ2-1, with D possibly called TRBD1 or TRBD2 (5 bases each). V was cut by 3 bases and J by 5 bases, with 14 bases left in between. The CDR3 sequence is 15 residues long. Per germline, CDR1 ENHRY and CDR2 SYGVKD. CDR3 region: CAISDFVGTHNEQFF. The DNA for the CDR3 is TGTGCCATCAGTGATTTCGTCGGGACCCACAATGAGCAGTTCTTC.

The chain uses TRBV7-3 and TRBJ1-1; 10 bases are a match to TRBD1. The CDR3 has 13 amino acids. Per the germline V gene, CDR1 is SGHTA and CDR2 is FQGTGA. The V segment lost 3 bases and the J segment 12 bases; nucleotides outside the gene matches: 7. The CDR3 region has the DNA TGTGCCAGCAGCTTCGACAGGGGGCAACTCACTTTCTTT. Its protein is CASSFDRGQLTFF.

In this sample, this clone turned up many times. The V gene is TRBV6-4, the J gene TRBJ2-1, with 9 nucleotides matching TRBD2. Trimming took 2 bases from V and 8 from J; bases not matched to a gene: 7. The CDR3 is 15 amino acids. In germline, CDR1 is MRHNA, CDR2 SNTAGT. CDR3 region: CASSDDAGGQDEQFF. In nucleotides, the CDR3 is TGTGCCAGCAGTGACGACGCGGGAGGGCAGGATGAGCAGTTCTTC.

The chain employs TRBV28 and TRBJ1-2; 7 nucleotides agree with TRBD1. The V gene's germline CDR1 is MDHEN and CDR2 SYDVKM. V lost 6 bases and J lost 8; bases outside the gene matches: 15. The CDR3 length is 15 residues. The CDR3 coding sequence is TGTGCCAGCAGGAGCACCCCGAAGGGGGCTAAAGGCTACACCTTC. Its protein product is CASRSTPKGAKGYTF.

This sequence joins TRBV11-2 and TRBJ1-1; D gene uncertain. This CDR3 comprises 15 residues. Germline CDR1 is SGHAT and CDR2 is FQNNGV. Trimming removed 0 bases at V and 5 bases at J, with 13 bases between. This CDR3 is CASSLDRSRRTEAFF. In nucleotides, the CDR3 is TGTGCCAGCAGCTTAGATCGGTCCCGGAGGACTGAAGCTTTCTTT.

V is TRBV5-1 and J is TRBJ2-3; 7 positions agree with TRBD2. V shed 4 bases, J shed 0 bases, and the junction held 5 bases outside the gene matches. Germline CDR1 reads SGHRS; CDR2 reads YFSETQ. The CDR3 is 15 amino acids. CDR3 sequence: CASSLNSGSTDTQYF. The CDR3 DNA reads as TGCGCCAGCAGCCTCAATAGCGGGAGCACAGATACGCAGTATTTT.

The CDR3 nucleotides read TGTGCCAGCAGTCCACCCCTACCGACAATCAGGAGCTCCTACGAGCAGTACTTC. As protein: CASSPPLPTIRSSYEQYF. V gene TRBV28 combines with J gene TRBJ2-7; D not resolved. From germline, CDR1 is MDHEN and CDR2 SYDVKM. Trimming shortened V by 5 bases and J by 0 bases, and 23 bases separated the two germline ends. The CDR3 loop spans 18 amino acids. Drawing the rest from reference TRBV28 and TRBJ2-7, the complete variable domain is DVKVTQSSRYLVKRTGEKVFLECVQDMDHENMFWYRQDPGLGLRLIYFSYDVKMKEKGDIPEGYSVSREKKERFSLILESASTNQTSMYLCASSPPLPTIRSSYEQYFGPGTRLTVT.

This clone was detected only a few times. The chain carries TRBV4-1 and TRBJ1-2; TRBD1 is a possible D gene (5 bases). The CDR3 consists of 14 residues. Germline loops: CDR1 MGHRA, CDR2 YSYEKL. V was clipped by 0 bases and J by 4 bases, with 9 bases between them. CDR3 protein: CASSQDSGPYGYTF. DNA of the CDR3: TGCGCCAGCAGCCAAGACTCGGGGCCCTATGGCTACACCTTC.

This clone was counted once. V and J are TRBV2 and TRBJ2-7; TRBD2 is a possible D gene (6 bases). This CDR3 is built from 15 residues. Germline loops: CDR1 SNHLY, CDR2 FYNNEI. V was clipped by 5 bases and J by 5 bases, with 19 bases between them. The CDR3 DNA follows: TGTGCCAGCAGTCTGGACCCCGGAGGGGTCCACGAGCAGTACTTC. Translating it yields CASSLDPGGVHEQYF.